Following are 17 T cell receptor beta chains from one sample sequenced in a study of identical twins. TCRdb analysed the 5' RACE reads with MiXCR anew, one entry per CDR3 protein. The sample carries about 660,000 distinct CDR3 sequences, under 9% recorded once. This same sample was also part of a study on yellow fever vaccine responses in identical twins.

The sample comprised PBMCs. These receptor sequences come from a woman under 30 in good health.

The V gene is TRBV7-2, the J gene TRBJ2-5; TRBD1 is a possible D gene (5 bases). This CDR3 contains 14 residues. The V gene lost 4 bases and the J gene lost 5 bases, with 14 bases spanning the gap. CDR1 SGHTA and CDR2 FQGNSA come from the germline V gene. This chain's CDR3 is CASSSDMLRETQYF. Written as DNA, the CDR3 is TGTGCCAGCAGCTCGGACATGTTACGCGAGACCCAGTACTTC. The entire variable domain, with the rest obtained from reference TRBV7-2 and TRBJ2-5, is as follows: GAGVSQSPSNKVTEKGKDVELRCDPISGHTALYWYRQSLGQGLEFLIYFQGNSAPDKSGLPSDRFSAERTGGSVSTLTIQRTQQEDSAVYLCASSSDMLRETQYFGPGTRLLVL.

This clonotype was observed a handful of times. This chain links TRBV3-1 with TRBJ1-1, with 7 bases fitting TRBD1. The CDR3 has 14 amino acids. V trimming: 6 bases; J trimming: 1 base; junction bases outside the gene matches: 5. CDR1 is LGHDT, CDR2 YNNKEL, per germline (reference sequence). The CDR3 bases are TGTGCCAGCAGGCTAGGGGGCCAGAACACTGAAGCTTTCTTT. It is translated as CASRLGGQNTEAFF.

This clonotype was counted only a few times. V gene TRBV21-1 combines with J gene TRBJ2-3. TRBV21-1 is noted as a pseudogene. This CDR3 has 15 residues. CDR3 protein: CASSKGQESADTQYF. In DNA form, the CDR3 reads TGTGCCAGCAGCAAAGGCCAGGAGAGTGCAGATACGCAGTATTTT.

CDR3: CSAREIGGRQETQYF. Here the CDR3 DNA reads TGCAGTGCTAGAGAGATCGGAGGGCGACAAGAGACCCAGTACTTC. This chain uses TRBV20-1 with TRBJ2-5; possibly TRBD2 for D (6 bases). Germline V gene sequence: CDR1 DFQATT, CDR2 SNEGSKA (reference sequence). Trimming removed 0 bases from V and 2 bases from J, with 13 bases in between. CDR3 length: 15 amino acids.

Remarks on this clonotype: A much larger clone sits a single nucleotide away, making a read error possible. As DNA, the CDR3 is TGTGCCAGCAGCGCCCCAGGGATAGGAGATACGCATTATTTT. This sequence encodes CASSAPGIGDTHYF. The genes are TRBV9 and TRBJ2-3, with a possible D match to TRBD1 (5 bases). CDR3 size: 14 residues. Germline assignment: CDR1 SGDLS and CDR2 YYNGEE. The whole variable domain, filled in from reference TRBV9 and TRBJ2-3, reads DSGVTQTPKHLITATGQRVTLRCSPRSGDLSVYWYQQSLDQGLQFLIQYYNGEERAKGNILERFSAQQFPDLHSELNLSSLELGDSALYFCASSAPGIGDTHYFGPGTRLTVL.

The chain couples TRBV15 to TRBJ2-7; 11 positions agree with TRBD2. The CDR3 runs to 15 residues. The V gene's germline CDR1 is LNHNV and CDR2 YYDKDF (reference sequence). Unmatched junction bases numbered 7, after V lost 5 bases and J lost 4 bases. The CDR3: CATSGTSGGLYEQYF. CDR3 in DNA: TGTGCCACCAGCGGAACTAGCGGGGGCCTTTACGAGCAGTACTTC.

This clonotype has just a few counts. V is TRBV2 and J is TRBJ2-3; no definite D call. V was clipped by 6 bases and J by 3 bases, with 4 bases between them. Per the germline V gene, CDR1 is SNHLY and CDR2 is FYNNEI. The CDR3 spans 11 residues. The chain's CDR3 is CASRETDTQYF. Here the CDR3 DNA reads TGTGCCAGCAGGGAGACAGATACGCAGTATTTT.

This clonotype was detected a few times. The CDR3 reads CASSHSQGRYEQYF. In DNA form, the CDR3 reads TGCGCCAGCAGCCACTCACAGGGCCGGTACGAGCAGTACTTC. The chain couples TRBV4-3 to TRBJ2-7; D may be TRBD1 (6 bases). Trimming stripped 3 bases from V and 4 bases from J, with 13 bases between. The CDR3 has 14 amino acids. The germline V gene encodes CDR1 LGHNA and CDR2 YSLEER.

The chain joins TRBV11-2 to TRBJ2-3; 9 bases fit TRBD2. Germline V gene lookup returns CDR1 SGHAT and CDR2 FQNNGV. The length of the CDR3 is 19 residues. J was trimmed by 7 bases and V by 2 bases; bases with no gene match: 19. The CDR3 loop reads CASSLRAAAISSGSNTQYF. The CDR3 DNA sequence: TGTGCCAGCAGCTTACGTGCGGCAGCGATTAGTAGCGGGAGTAATACGCAGTATTTT.

The chain combines TRBV12-5 with TRBJ2-1, with 11 bases fitting TRBD2. The germline V gene encodes CDR1 LGHNT and CDR2 FRNRAP. The junction had 6 bases not matched to a gene; V was cut back by 6 bases and J by 5 bases. This CDR3 is 15 amino acids long. This CDR3 reads CASGKGTSGNNEQFF. CDR3 coding DNA: TGTGCTAGTGGCAAAGGGACTAGCGGAAACAATGAGCAGTTCTTC.

The chain carries TRBV12-3 or TRBV12-4 and TRBJ2-3; TRBD2 matches 10 bases. The V and J ends lost 3 bases and 4 bases, in that order; junction bases with no gene match: 10. This CDR3 is 17 amino acids long. The CDR3: CASSFRAAGGPADTQYF. The CDR3 DNA follows: TGTGCCAGCAGTTTCAGGGCAGCGGGGGGGCCAGCAGATACGCAGTATTTT.

This clonotype was picked up many times. The chain combines TRBV29-1 with TRBJ2-3, with D perhaps TRBD2 (6 bases). CDR1 is SQVTM and CDR2 is ANQGSEA in the germline V gene. V gave up 6 bases and J gave up 5 bases, with 9 bases separating them. The CDR3 contains 11 residues. CDR3 amino acids: CSVLGGDTQYF. The CDR3 nucleotides read TGCAGCGTCTTGGGGGGAGATACGCAGTATTTT.

This clonotype came up many times. This sequence joins TRBV12-3 or TRBV12-4 and TRBJ1-1; possible D gene TRBD1, 5 bases. CDR3 length equals 12 residues. V was clipped by 6 bases and J by 8 bases, with 13 bases between them. The CDR3 sequence: CASRLQDREAFF. DNA for the CDR3: TGTGCCAGCAGGTTACAGGATAGAGAAGCTTTCTTT.

This clonotype was recorded at least ten times. V and J are TRBV7-8 and TRBJ2-5, with 14 bases that match TRBD2. This CDR3 is built from 16 residues. The germline CDR1 and CDR2 sequences are SGHVS and FQNEAQ. Germline trimming cut 5 bases from V and 5 bases from J; bases unmatched to any gene: 7. This chain's CDR3 is CASSRRLAGGPETQYF. As DNA, the CDR3 is TGTGCCAGCAGCCGACGACTAGCGGGGGGGCCGGAGACCCAGTACTTC.

This clonotype was counted only a few times. The rearrangement links TRBV7-9 to TRBJ2-5, with D tentatively TRBD2 (6 bases). V was trimmed by 7 bases and J by 4 bases, leaving 16 bases between them. The CDR3 runs to 14 residues. Germline CDR1 SEHNR, CDR2 FQNEAQ (reference sequence). CDR3 region: CASTGREERETQYF. Here the CDR3 DNA reads TGTGCCAGCACGGGCAGGGAGGAGAGAGAGACCCAGTACTTC.

This clonotype was counted ten times or more. J is TRBJ2-7 and V is TRBV27, with a weak D call TRBD1 (5 bases). The CDR3 runs 15 residues. Germline V gene lookup returns CDR1 MNHEY and CDR2 SMNVEV (reference sequence). The V end was cut by 0 bases, the J end by 0 bases, with 9 bases between. This CDR3 is CASSLSNQGSYEQYF. Here the CDR3 DNA reads TGTGCCAGCAGTTTATCGAACCAGGGCTCCTACGAGCAGTACTTC.

This clonotype was seen at least ten times. The rearrangement uses TRBV7-2 and TRBJ2-7, with 7 bases that match TRBD1. Germline assignment: CDR1 SGHTA and CDR2 FQGNSA. V trimming: 4 bases; J trimming: 0 bases; junction bases outside the gene matches: 3. The CDR3 covers 14 residues. DNA for the CDR3: TGTGCCAGCAGCTCGGACAGGTACTCCTACGAGCAGTACTTC. Its protein product is CASSSDRYSYEQYF.